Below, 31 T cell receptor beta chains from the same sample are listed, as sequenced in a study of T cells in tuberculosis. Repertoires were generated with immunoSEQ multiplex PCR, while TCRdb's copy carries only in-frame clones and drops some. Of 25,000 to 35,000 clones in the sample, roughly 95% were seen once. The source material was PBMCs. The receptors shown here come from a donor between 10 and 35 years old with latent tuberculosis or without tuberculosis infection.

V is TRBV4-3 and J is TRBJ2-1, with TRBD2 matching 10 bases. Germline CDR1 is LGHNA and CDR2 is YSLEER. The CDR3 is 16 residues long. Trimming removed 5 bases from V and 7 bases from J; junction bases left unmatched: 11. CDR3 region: CASSSRERGGDNEQFF. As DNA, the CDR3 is TGCGCCAGCAGCTCCAGGGAGCGGGGGGGGGATAATGAGCAGTTCTTC.

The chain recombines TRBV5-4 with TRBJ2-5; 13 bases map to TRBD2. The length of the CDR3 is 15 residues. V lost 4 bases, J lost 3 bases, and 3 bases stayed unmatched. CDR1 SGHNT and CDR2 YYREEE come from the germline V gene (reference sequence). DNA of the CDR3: TGTGCCAGCAGCCCGGGACTAGCGGGAAAAGAGACCCAGTACTTC. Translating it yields CASSPGLAGKETQYF.

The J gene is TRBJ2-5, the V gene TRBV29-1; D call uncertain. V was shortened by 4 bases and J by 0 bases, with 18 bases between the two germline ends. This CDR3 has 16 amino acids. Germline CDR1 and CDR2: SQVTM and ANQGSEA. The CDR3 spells CSVARTSHQYQETQYF. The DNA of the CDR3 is TGCAGCGTTGCCCGAACCAGTCACCAGTACCAAGAGACCCAGTACTTC.

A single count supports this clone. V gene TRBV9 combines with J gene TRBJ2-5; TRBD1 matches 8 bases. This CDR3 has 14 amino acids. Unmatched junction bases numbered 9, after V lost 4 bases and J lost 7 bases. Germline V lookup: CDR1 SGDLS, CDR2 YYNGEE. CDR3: CASSSQGARGTQYF. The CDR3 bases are TGTGCCAGCAGCTCCCAGGGGGCGCGAGGGACCCAGTACTTC.

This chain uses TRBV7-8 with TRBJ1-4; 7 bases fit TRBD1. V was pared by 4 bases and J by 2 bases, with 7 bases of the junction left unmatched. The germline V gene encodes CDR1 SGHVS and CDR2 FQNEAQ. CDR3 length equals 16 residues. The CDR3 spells CASSYKGTVTNEKLFF. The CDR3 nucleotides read TGTGCCAGCAGCTATAAGGGGACAGTCACTAATGAAAAACTGTTTTTT. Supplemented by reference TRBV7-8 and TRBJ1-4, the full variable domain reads GAGVSQSPRYKVAKRGQDVALRCDPISGHVSLFWYQQALGQGPEFLTYFQNEAQLDKSGLPSDRFFAERPEGSVSTLKIQRTQQEDSAVYLCASSYKGTVTNEKLFFGSGTQLSVL.

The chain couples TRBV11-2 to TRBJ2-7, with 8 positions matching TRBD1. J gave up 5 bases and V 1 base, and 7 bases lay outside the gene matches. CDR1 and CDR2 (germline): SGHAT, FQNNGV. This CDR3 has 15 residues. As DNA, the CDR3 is TGTGCCAGCAGCTTAGTCCCAGGGGGCAGACACGAGCAGTACTTC. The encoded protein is CASSLVPGGRHEQYF.

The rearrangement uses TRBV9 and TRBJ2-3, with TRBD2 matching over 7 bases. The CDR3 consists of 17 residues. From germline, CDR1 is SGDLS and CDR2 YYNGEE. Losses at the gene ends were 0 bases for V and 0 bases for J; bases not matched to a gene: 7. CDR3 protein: CASSVDSGGFSTDTQYF. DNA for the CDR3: TGTGCCAGCAGCGTAGACTCCGGGGGGTTTAGCACAGATACGCAGTATTTT.

This CDR3 reads CAISPGQSLYEQYF. Here the CDR3 DNA reads TGTGCCATCAGCCCGGGACAGAGTCTCTACGAGCAGTACTTC. The chain joins TRBV10-3 to TRBJ2-7, with 7 positions matching TRBD1. The CDR3 contains 14 residues. Germline-derived CDR1 and CDR2 are ENHRY and SYGVKD. With 6 bases clipped from V and 3 bases from J, the junction kept 8 bases outside the gene matches.

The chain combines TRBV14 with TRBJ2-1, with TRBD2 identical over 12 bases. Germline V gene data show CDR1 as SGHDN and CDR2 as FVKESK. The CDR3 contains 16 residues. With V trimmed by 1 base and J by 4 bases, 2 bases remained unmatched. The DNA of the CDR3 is TGTGCCAGCAGCCAAGCCGGACTAGCGGGATACAATGAGCAGTTCTTC. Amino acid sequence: CASSQAGLAGYNEQFF.

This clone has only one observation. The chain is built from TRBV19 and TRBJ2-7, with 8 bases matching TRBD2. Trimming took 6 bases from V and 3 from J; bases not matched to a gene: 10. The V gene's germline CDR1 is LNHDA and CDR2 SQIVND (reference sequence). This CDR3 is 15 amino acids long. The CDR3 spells CASSTHSAGGYEQYF. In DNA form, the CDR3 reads TGTGCCAGTAGCACCCATTCCGCGGGGGGCTACGAGCAGTACTTC.

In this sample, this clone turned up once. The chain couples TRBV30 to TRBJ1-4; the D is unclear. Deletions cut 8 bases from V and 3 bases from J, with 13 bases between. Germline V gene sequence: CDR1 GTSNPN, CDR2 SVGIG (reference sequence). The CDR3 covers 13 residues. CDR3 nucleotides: TGTGCCACCTCGGCCGGGGCTAATGAAAAACTGTTTTTT. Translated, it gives CATSAGANEKLFF.

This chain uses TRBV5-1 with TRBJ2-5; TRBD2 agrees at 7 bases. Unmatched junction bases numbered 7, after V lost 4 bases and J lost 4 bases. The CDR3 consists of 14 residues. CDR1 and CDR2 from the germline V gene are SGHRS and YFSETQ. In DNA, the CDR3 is TGCGCCAGCAGCCCACGTTCGGGGGGAGAGACCCAGTACTTC. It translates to CASSPRSGGETQYF.

The DNA for the CDR3 is TGTGCCACCAGCACCCACAGCCTCAGTAATGAAAAACTGTTTTTT. It specifies CATSTHSLSNEKLFF. The gene calls are TRBV15 and TRBJ1-4; D is uncertain. The V gene lost 4 bases and the J gene lost 4 bases, with 13 bases spanning the gap. The germline V gene has CDR1 LNHNV and CDR2 YYDKDF (reference sequence). The CDR3 loop spans 15 amino acids.

CDR3 in DNA: TGTGCCAGCAGCTTTGGGACAGGGCCCTACGAGCAGTACTTC. Encoded protein: CASSFGTGPYEQYF. This chain joins TRBV7-2 and TRBJ2-7; 9 bases are shared with TRBD1. Unmatched junction bases numbered 2, after V lost 3 bases and J lost 2 bases. CDR3 length equals 14 residues. Germline V gene lookup returns CDR1 SGHTA and CDR2 FQGNSA.

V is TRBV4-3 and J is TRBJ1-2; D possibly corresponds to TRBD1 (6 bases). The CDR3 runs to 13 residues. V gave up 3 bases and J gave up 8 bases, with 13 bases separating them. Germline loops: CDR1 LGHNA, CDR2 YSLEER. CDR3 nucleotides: TGCGCCAGCAGCCAGGTACAGGGACGGGGCTACACCTTC. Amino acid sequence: CASSQVQGRGYTF.

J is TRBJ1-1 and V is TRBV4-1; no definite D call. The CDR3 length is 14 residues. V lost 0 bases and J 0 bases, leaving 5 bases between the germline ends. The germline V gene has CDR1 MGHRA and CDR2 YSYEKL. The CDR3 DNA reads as TGCGCCAGCAGCCAAGACAGGATGAACACTGAAGCTTTCTTT. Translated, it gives CASSQDRMNTEAFF.

The CDR3 DNA sequence: TGTGCCTGGAGGACTGGGGGGAAGAATGAAAAACTGTTTTTT. It specifies CAWRTGGKNEKLFF. The V call is TRBV30, the J call TRBJ1-4, with a weak D call TRBD1 (5 bases). The CDR3 loop spans 14 amino acids. Trimming took off 3 bases at V and 5 bases at J, with 13 bases between the two ends. The germline V gene encodes CDR1 GTSNPN and CDR2 SVGIG (reference sequence).

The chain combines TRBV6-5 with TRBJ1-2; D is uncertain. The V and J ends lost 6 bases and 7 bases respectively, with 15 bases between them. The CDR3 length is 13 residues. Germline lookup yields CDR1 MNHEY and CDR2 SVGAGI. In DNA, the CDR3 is TGTGCCAGCAGCCCGGTTGGAGCTTTTGGCTACACCTTC. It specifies CASSPVGAFGYTF.

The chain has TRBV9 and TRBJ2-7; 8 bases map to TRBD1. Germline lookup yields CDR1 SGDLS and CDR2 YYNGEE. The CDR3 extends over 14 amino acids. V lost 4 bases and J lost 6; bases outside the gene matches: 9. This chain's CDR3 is CASSPRTGTGEQYF. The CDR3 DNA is TGTGCCAGCAGCCCACGGACAGGGACAGGCGAGCAGTACTTC.

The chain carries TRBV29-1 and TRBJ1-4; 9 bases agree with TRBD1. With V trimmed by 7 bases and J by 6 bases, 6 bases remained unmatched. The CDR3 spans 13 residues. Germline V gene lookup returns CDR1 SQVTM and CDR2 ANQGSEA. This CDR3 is CSAWTGADEKLFF. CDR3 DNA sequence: TGCAGCGCCTGGACAGGGGCGGATGAAAAACTGTTTTTT. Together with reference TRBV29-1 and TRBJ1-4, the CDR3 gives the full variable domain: SAVISQKPSRDICQRGTSLTIQCQVDSQVTMMFWYRQQPGQSLTLIATANQGSEATYESGFVIDKFPISRPNLTFSTLTVSNMSPEDSSIYLCSAWTGADEKLFFGSGTQLSVL.

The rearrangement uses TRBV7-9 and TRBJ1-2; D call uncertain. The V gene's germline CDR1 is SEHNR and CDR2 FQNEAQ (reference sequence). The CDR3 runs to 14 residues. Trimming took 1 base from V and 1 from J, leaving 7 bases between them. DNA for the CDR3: TGTGCCAGCAGCTTAGGGCAGTTTAACTATGGCTACACCTTC. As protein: CASSLGQFNYGYTF.

The CDR3 region is CAISGQANSQETQYF. CDR3 nucleotides: TGTGCCATCAGTGGACAGGCGAACAGCCAAGAGACCCAGTACTTC. The chain combines TRBV10-3 with TRBJ2-5, with D maybe TRBD1 (6 bases). In germline, CDR1 is ENHRY, CDR2 SYGVKD. Trimming shortened V by 4 bases and J by 1 base, and 13 bases separated the two germline ends. The CDR3 spans 15 residues.

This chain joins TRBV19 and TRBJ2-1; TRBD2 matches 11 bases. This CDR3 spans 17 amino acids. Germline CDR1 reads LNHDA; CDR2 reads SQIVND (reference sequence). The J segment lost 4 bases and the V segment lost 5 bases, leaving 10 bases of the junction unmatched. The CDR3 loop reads CASSGLAGTSGYNEQFF. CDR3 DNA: TGTGCCAGTAGTGGTCTCGCCGGGACTAGCGGTTACAATGAGCAGTTCTTC.

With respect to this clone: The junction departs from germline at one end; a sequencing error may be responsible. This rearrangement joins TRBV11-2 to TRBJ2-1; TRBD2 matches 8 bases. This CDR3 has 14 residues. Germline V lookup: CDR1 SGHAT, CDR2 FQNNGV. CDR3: CASRLSGGATGGVF. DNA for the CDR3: TGTGCCAGCAGACTGAGCGGGGGCGCGACGGGAGGAGTCTTC.

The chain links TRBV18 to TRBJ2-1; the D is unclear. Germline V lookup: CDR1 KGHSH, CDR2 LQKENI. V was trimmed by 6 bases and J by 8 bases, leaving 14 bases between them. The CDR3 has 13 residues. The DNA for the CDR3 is TGTGCCAGCTCCAAGAGCAGGAAGGATGAGCAGTTCTTC. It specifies CASSKSRKDEQFF.

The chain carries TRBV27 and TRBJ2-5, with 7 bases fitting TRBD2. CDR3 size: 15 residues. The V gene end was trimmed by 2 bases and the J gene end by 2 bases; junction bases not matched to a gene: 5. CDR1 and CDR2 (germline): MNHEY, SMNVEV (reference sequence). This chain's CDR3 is CASSLVAGVQETQYF. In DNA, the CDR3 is TGTGCCAGCAGTTTAGTGGCGGGGGTTCAAGAGACCCAGTACTTC.

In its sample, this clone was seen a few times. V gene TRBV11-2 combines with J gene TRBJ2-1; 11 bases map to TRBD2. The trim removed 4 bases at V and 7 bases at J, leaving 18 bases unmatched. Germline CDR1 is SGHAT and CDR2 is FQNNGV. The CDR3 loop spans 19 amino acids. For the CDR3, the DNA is TGTGCCAGCAGCTCCCGGAGCTTGCGGTTAGCGGGGGGGACGAATGAGCAGTTCTTC. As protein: CASSSRSLRLAGGTNEQFF.

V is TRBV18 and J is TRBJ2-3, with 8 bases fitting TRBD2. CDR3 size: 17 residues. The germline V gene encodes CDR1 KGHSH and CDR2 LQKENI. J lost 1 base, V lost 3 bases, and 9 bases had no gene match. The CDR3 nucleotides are TGTGCCAGCTCACCTCCCCTTGGAGCGGGGGGCACAGATACGCAGTATTTT. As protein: CASSPPLGAGGTDTQYF. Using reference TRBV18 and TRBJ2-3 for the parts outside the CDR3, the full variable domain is NAGVMQNPRHLVRRRGQEARLRCSPMKGHSHVYWYRQLPEEGLKFMVYLQKENIIDESGMPKERFSAEFPKEGPSILRIQQVVRGDSAAYFCASSPPLGAGGTDTQYFGPGTRLTVL.

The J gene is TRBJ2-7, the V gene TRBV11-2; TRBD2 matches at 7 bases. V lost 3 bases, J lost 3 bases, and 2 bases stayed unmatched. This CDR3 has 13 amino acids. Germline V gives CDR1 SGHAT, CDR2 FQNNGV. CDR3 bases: TGTGCCAGCAGCTTGGGGGACTACTACGAGCAGTACTTC. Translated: CASSLGDYYEQYF.

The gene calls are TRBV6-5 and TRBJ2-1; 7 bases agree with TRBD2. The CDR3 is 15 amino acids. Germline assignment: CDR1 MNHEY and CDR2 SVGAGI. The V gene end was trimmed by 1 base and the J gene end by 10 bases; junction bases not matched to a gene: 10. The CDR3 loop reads CASSYLGGGRKEQFF. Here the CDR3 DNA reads TGTGCCAGCAGTTACTTGGGGGGGGGAAGAAAAGAGCAGTTCTTC.

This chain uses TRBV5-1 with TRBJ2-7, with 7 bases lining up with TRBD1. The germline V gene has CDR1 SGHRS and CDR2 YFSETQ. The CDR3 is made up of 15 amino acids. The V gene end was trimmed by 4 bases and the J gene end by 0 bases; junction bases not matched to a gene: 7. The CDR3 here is CASSQDRSYSYEQYF. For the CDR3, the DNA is TGCGCCAGCAGCCAGGACAGGTCGTACTCCTACGAGCAGTACTTC.